Presented here are 9 T cell receptor beta chains from one specimen sequenced in a study of tumor and adjacent non-tumor tissue in lung cancer (dated by TCRdb to 2017 to 2018). RNA was isolated from bulk, unsorted tissue, and RNA quality was assessed with a NanoDrop ND-1000 and an Agilent 2100. For the normal lung samples, distant non-tumor tissue was collected more than 3 cm away from the tumor edge. Library creation used multiplex PCR. For sequencing, an Illumina HiSeq 2500 was employed. TCRbeta libraries were constructed through three rounds of nested PCR with primers (Table S4) according to protocols adapted from ARM-PCR. The public reads were reanalyzed by TCRdb: fastp trimming at Q25, MiXCR alignment, in-frame beta chains only. One record per CDR3 amino acid sequence lists the most common genes and DNA. The sample table holds about 110,000 distinct CDR3 sequences, of which about 61% were seen once. Of the sample, under 20% is held by the ten largest clones.

Input material: distant non-tumor lung tissue. The source of these receptors is a man aged 55 to 70 with non-small cell lung cancer.

A note on this clonotype: It may be a read error: a sequence one base away is much more abundant. The rearrangement joins TRBV20-1 to TRBJ2-5; 9 positions agree with TRBD2. The CDR3 runs to 14 residues. Germline CDR1 reads DFQATT; CDR2 reads SNEGSKA (reference sequence). V shed 6 bases, J shed 2 bases, and the junction held 7 bases outside the gene matches. The CDR3 bases are TGCAGTGCCGGACTAGCGTGGGGGCAAGAGACCCAGTACTTC. It translates to CSAGLAWGQETQYF.

A remark on this clonotype: This clone may be a read error of a much larger clone one base away. The J gene is TRBJ2-5, the V gene TRBV21-1; the D call of TRBD1 is as the table states it, not checked on the DNA. TRBV21-1 is a pseudogene segment. CDR3 size: 13 residues. The CDR3 protein is CASSTRSPLSQYF. The CDR3 DNA follows: TGTGCCAGCAGCACGAGATCTCCCCTGTCCCAGTACTTC.

In the case of this clonotype: The junction shows a germline mismatch at one end, possibly a read error. The chain links TRBV6-2 or TRBV6-3 to TRBJ2-2; TRBD1 matches 9 bases. This CDR3 has 18 residues. Germline CDR1 is MNHEY and CDR2 is SVGEGT. The CDR3 loop reads CASRTPGTGQILTGELFF. Here the CDR3 DNA reads TGTGCCAGCAGAACACCGGGGACAGGGCAGATACTCACCGGGGAACTGTTTTTT.

This clonotype was picked up one time. V gene TRBV5-4 combines with J gene TRBJ2-7; unclear D gene. CDR3 size: 14 residues. The germline CDR1 and CDR2 sequences are SGHNT and YYREEE (reference sequence). The V end was cut by 0 bases, the J end by 6 bases, with 13 bases between. CDR3 bases: TGTGCCAGCAGCTTGGCCGGGCTAGTCTCCGAGCAGTACTTC. Its translation: CASSLAGLVSEQYF. The full variable domain, rest sourced from reference TRBV5-4 and TRBJ2-7, is ETGVTQSPTHLIKTRGQQVTLRCSSQSGHNTVSWYQQALGQGPQFIFQYYREEENGRGNFPPRFSGLQFPNYSSELNVNALELDDSALYLCASSLAGLVSEQYFGPGTRLTVT.

Worth noting for this clonotype: A clone one base away is much larger, so this may be a read error. The chain carries TRBV10-2 and TRBJ2-7, with D unresolved. Germline V gene data show CDR1 as WSHSY and CDR2 as SAAADI. Trimming took 4 bases from V and 3 from J, leaving 10 bases between them. This CDR3 region has 13 residues. DNA for the CDR3: TGCGCCAGCAGTGGGTCATACAACTACGAGCAGTACTTC. Translating gives CASSGSYNYEQYF.

As concerns this clonotype: The germline gene is not matched at one end of the junction; a read error may be the cause. The chain is built from TRBV29-1 and TRBJ1-1; D is ambiguous. CDR1 and CDR2 (germline): SQVTM, ANQGSEA. The CDR3 is 12 amino acids. CDR3 coding DNA: TGCAGCGTTGATATCGTGAACACCGAAGCTTTCTTT. Protein product: CSVDIVNTEAFF.

This clonotype occurred many times. V and J are TRBV6-1 and TRBJ1-5; TRBD1 is a possible D gene (6 bases). This CDR3 comprises 15 residues. From germline, CDR1 is MNHNS and CDR2 SASEGT. Trimming removed 4 bases at V and 3 bases at J, with 13 bases between. The CDR3 nucleotides read TGTGCCAGCAGTGCGAGGGGGGTTAACAATCAGCCCCAGCATTTT. Protein sequence: CASSARGVNNQPQHF.

The rearrangement links TRBV4-1 to TRBJ1-5; D is possibly TRBD1 (5 bases). Germline V gives CDR1 MGHRA, CDR2 YSYEKL. Trimming left V 8 bases short and J 4 bases short, with 18 bases between. CDR3 length: 15 residues. As DNA, the CDR3 is TGCGCCAGCGACCAAGACCAGGGTAGTAATCAGCCCCAGCATTTT. It specifies CASDQDQGSNQPQHF.

About this clonotype itself: The junction and the germline gene differ at one end; a read error may be behind it. The chain links TRBV24-1 to TRBJ2-5, with 8 bases identical to TRBD2. The CDR3 spans 15 residues. Germline CDR1 is KGHDR and CDR2 is SFDVKD. CDR3 loop: CAASDRGLGGKTQYF. CDR3 nucleotides: TGTGCCGCCAGTGATAGGGGACTAGGGGGAAAGACCCAGTACTTC.